This T cell receptor beta chain was sequenced in a study of cytotoxic CD8 clonotypes in ibrutinib-treated CLL. Study at large: Samples showed on average roughly 250,000 productive templates and roughly 90,000 productive rearrangements. Findings and limits, study-wide: Whereas clonality rose at ibrutinib response, it declined toward baseline at progression.

Trimming cost V 0 bases and J 16 bases, with 10 bases left between them. Germline assignment: CDR1 MRHNA and CDR2 SNTAGT. The CDR3 is 12 residues long. The protocol was immunoSEQ multiplex PCR, while the TCRdb copy is restricted to in-frame clones and leaves out a portion. The table lists about 140,000 clones, around 84% of them singletons. In regard to this clone: What it binds is unknown.

The receptor's source is a human donor with chronic lymphocytic leukemia. This material consisted of PBMCs, taken after 36 months of ibrutinib treatment. The genes are TRBV6-4 and TRBJ1-6, with D unclear. The CDR3 DNA reads TGTGCCAGCAGTGACTCGCTGGGTGGACTCCACTTT. This gives the protein CASSDSLGGLHF.